These 5 T cell receptor beta chains originate from one sample sequenced in a study of early T cells in non-severe SARS-CoV-2 infection. Each CDR3 protein is one row after TCRdb ran MiXCR on the 5' RACE reads. The profile shows some 96,000 distinct CDR3 sequences, around 14% of them singletons. The source material was whole blood. Receptor source: an adult who was a healthcare worker with PCR-confirmed SARS-CoV-2 infection or an uninfected control (not recorded which).

This clonotype was recorded a few times. CDR3 loop: CASSKGSKNQPQHF. As DNA, the CDR3 is TGTGCCAGCTCAAAGGGCAGCAAAAATCAGCCCCAGCATTTT. This rearrangement joins TRBV18 to TRBJ1-5; the D is unclear. With 5 bases removed from V and 4 bases from J, the gap between germline ends came to 12 bases. The CDR3 is made up of 14 amino acids. Germline lookup yields CDR1 KGHSH and CDR2 LQKENI. Using reference TRBV18 and TRBJ1-5 for the parts outside the CDR3, the full variable domain is NAGVMQNPRHLVRRRGQEARLRCSPMKGHSHVYWYRQLPEEGLKFMVYLQKENIIDESGMPKERFSAEFPKEGPSILRIQQVVRGDSAAYFCASSKGSKNQPQHFGDGTRLSIL.

The chain joins TRBV6-6 to TRBJ2-3; perhaps TRBD2 as D (6 bases). V was cut by 6 bases and J by 4 bases, with 20 bases left in between. The CDR3 totals 16 residues. From germline, CDR1 is MNHNY and CDR2 SVGAGI (reference sequence). CDR3 region: CASSLKLASLSDTQYF. CDR3 sequence (DNA): TGTGCCAGCAGCCTCAAACTAGCCTCTCTTTCAGATACGCAGTATTTT.

The chain recombines TRBV6-2 or TRBV6-3 with TRBJ2-6; D is unresolved. Germline CDR1 MNHEY, CDR2 SVGEGT. CDR3 length: 15 residues. V gave up 2 bases and J gave up 0 bases, with 5 bases separating them. CDR3 DNA sequence: TGTGCCAGCAGTTACCAGTTCTCTGGGGCCAACGTCCTGACTTTC. Residues: CASSYQFSGANVLTF.

The chain links TRBV9 to TRBJ1-1; D gene uncertain. CDR3 length: 13 residues. V was shortened by 3 bases and J by 9 bases, with 15 bases between the two germline ends. CDR1 is SGDLS, CDR2 YYNGEE, per germline. The CDR3 region has the DNA TGTGCCAGCAGCGCGAGACTCGCAACGCAAGCTTTCTTT. Its protein is CASSARLATQAFF.

This clonotype has only a few counts. The chain carries TRBV2 and TRBJ2-2; D possibly corresponds to TRBD2 (5 bases). Germline CDR1 reads SNHLY; CDR2 reads FYNNEI. The CDR3 loop spans 14 amino acids. Trimming stripped 5 bases from V and 4 bases from J, with 11 bases between. CDR3 DNA: TGTGCCAGCAGTCCAAGCCGGGGCACCGGGGAGCTGTTTTTT. Protein sequence: CASSPSRGTGELFF.